This T cell receptor beta chain was obtained from a study of CD8+ T cells in alopecia areata. Once RNA had been extracted, it was reverse transcribed into cDNA to act as the sequencing template. Libraries were prepared by immunoSEQ multiplex PCR; TCRdb keeps only in-frame clonotypes and omits some of them. The sample has 50,000 to 65,000 clones; 35% to 55% are singletons. This clone has only one observation. The length of the CDR3 is 13 residues. The germline V gene has CDR1 GTSNPN and CDR2 SVGIG (reference sequence). Germline trimming cut 4 bases from V and 0 bases from J; bases unmatched to any gene: 0. As to treatment: oral pan-JAK inhibitor, 5-10 mg twice daily.

This TCR was recovered from a human donor with alopecia areata. This chain uses TRBV30 with TRBJ2-7; TRBD2 agrees at 10 bases. The input for sequencing was CD8+ T cells sorted from blood, taken at approximately week 36, from a patient treated with tofacitinib. The CDR3 DNA sequence: TGTGCCTGGATAGCGGGAGGCTCCTACGAGCAGTACTTC. Its translation: CAWIAGGSYEQYF.